This record looks at one T cell receptor (beta chain) sequence and its context. Trimming took 7 bases from V and 8 from J; bases not matched to a gene: 8. The germline gives CDR1 MNHNS, CDR2 SASEGT. The length of the CDR3 is 14 residues. Clones were read by immunoSEQ multiplex PCR, and TCRdb kept only the in-frame ones, dropping some. In the table there are approximately 57,000 clones, 88% of which are singletons. This record belongs to a study of OX40 agonist ivuxolimab in advanced cancers. Study in general: Patients got intravenous ivuxolimab at 0.01 to 10 mg/kg every 2 weeks. It was permissible to have had prior anti-PD-1, anti-PD-L1 or anti-CTLA-4 therapy, and about 40% had some.

This clonotype was obtained from an adult with an advanced solid tumor such as melanoma, head and neck, liver or kidney cancer. This specimen was CD4+ or CD8+ T cells sorted from blood, taken in a trial of the OX40 agonist ivuxolimab. The genes are TRBV6-1 and TRBJ1-2; TRBD1 aligns across 12 bases. The DNA for the CDR3 is TGTGCCAGCACCTCGGGACAGGGGGCTAAAGGCTACACCTTC. Amino acid sequence: CASTSGQGAKGYTF.